The 23 T cell receptor beta chains presented below share a single source sample, sequenced in a study of blood T cell repertoires in COVID-19. Some clones are missing from TCRdb's copy, which holds only in-frame ones; the method was immunoSEQ multiplex PCR. The sample shows approximately 200,000 clones, about 80% of them seen only once. The sample consisted of PBMCs or T cells enriched from blood (not recorded which). The receptors shown here come from a woman between 40 and 55 years old with acute COVID-19.

The chain joins TRBV19 to TRBJ1-2, with D perhaps matching TRBD1 (6 bases). The V gene's germline CDR1 is LNHDA and CDR2 SQIVND (reference sequence). Deletions cut 5 bases from V and 4 bases from J, with 20 bases between. The CDR3 spans 16 residues. The CDR3 nucleotides read TGTGCCAGTAGTTACGGAGCGGGGGCCGGGGCCTATGGCTACACCTTC. It specifies CASSYGAGAGAYGYTF.

This clone was observed a single time. CDR3: CASSFSRPGELFF. The CDR3 DNA is TGTGCCAGCAGTTTCTCCAGGCCCGGGGAGCTGTTTTTT. This chain links TRBV27 with TRBJ2-2; no clear D gene. The CDR3 contains 13 residues. The V end lost 3 bases, the J end lost 6 bases, and 8 bases lay between the germline ends. CDR1 is MNHEY, CDR2 SMNVEV, per germline (reference sequence).

This chain links TRBV18 with TRBJ1-1, with a weak D call TRBD1 (5 bases). V lost 3 bases to trimming and J lost 3 bases, with 8 bases between them. Germline loops: CDR1 KGHSH, CDR2 LQKENI. The CDR3 length is 13 residues. The CDR3 loop reads CASSPDTYTEAFF. Here the CDR3 DNA reads TGTGCCAGCTCACCGGACACTTACACTGAAGCTTTCTTT. Full variable domain (missing parts from reference TRBV18 and TRBJ1-1): NAGVMQNPRHLVRRRGQEARLRCSPMKGHSHVYWYRQLPEEGLKFMVYLQKENIIDESGMPKERFSAEFPKEGPSILRIQQVVRGDSAAYFCASSPDTYTEAFFGQGTRLTVV.

The chain links TRBV4-2 to TRBJ1-1; TRBD1 matches at 10 bases. Per the germline V gene, CDR1 is LGHNA and CDR2 is YNFKEQ. The V and J ends lost 0 bases and 6 bases, in that order; junction bases with no gene match: 4. CDR3 length: 15 residues. Here the CDR3 DNA reads TGTGCCAGCAGCCAAGAGACAGGGGGCCTCGCTGAAGCTTTCTTT. This sequence encodes CASSQETGGLAEAFF.

The genes are TRBV6-5 and TRBJ2-3; weak D call: TRBD2 (7 bases). Germline lookup yields CDR1 MNHEY and CDR2 SVGAGI. This CDR3 is 13 amino acids long. Trimming shortened V by 6 bases and J by 11 bases, and 18 bases separated the two germline ends. As DNA, the CDR3 is TGTGCCAGCAGCCACGGGCGGGGGCGTTTGCAGTATTTT. This translates into CASSHGRGRLQYF.

Written as DNA, the CDR3 is TGTGCCTGCCATGGACAGCCCAACACCGGGGAGCTGTTTTTT. The encoded protein is CACHGQPNTGELFF. This sequence joins TRBV30 and TRBJ2-2, with D possibly matching TRBD1 (6 bases). CDR3 length equals 14 residues. CDR1 and CDR2 from the germline V gene are GTSNPN and SVGIG (reference sequence). V lost 6 bases and J lost 2, with 13 bases in between.

The chain recombines TRBV28 with TRBJ2-4; 7 bases match TRBD1. With V trimmed by 4 bases and J by 0 bases, 12 bases remained unmatched. This CDR3 is built from 18 residues. The germline V gene encodes CDR1 MDHEN and CDR2 SYDVKM. The CDR3 here is CASSSYQQGMAAKNIQYF. Here the CDR3 DNA reads TGTGCCAGCAGTTCCTACCAACAGGGGATGGCAGCCAAAAACATTCAGTACTTC. Together with reference TRBV28 and TRBJ2-4, the CDR3 gives the full variable domain: DVKVTQSSRYLVKRTGEKVFLECVQDMDHENMFWYRQDPGLGLRLIYFSYDVKMKEKGDIPEGYSVSREKKERFSLILESASTNQTSMYLCASSSYQQGMAAKNIQYFGAGTRLSVL.

This clone has only a few counts. The genes are TRBV30 and TRBJ1-2; TRBD1 agrees at 8 bases. Germline values: CDR1 GTSNPN, CDR2 SVGIG (reference sequence). The CDR3 consists of 12 residues. Germline trimming cut 4 bases from V and 8 bases from J; bases unmatched to any gene: 6. CDR3 residues: CAWTTGEKGYTF. DNA for the CDR3: TGTGCCTGGACGACAGGGGAGAAGGGCTACACCTTC.

This rearrangement joins TRBV12-3 or TRBV12-4 to TRBJ1-5; D is ambiguous. Trimming shortened V by 3 bases and J by 5 bases, and 8 bases separated the two germline ends. The CDR3 has 13 residues. In DNA, the CDR3 is TGTGCCAGCAGTTTTCGGAGGGATCAGCCCCAGCATTTT. Translating gives CASSFRRDQPQHF.

The chain has TRBV7-6 and TRBJ2-5, with 7 bases aligning to TRBD2. V shed 4 bases, J shed 3 bases, and the junction held 5 bases outside the gene matches. The CDR3 totals 14 residues. Looked up from germline, CDR1 is SGHVS and CDR2 is FNYEAQ. The CDR3 sequence is CASSSKRGKETQYF. Here the CDR3 DNA reads TGTGCCAGCAGCTCTAAGCGGGGCAAAGAGACCCAGTACTTC.

This chain links TRBV6-4 with TRBJ2-1; tentatively, D is TRBD2 (5 bases). Germline V gene lookup returns CDR1 MRHNA and CDR2 SNTAGT. The V and J ends lost 3 bases and 8 bases respectively, with 17 bases between them. The CDR3 is made up of 15 amino acids. The CDR3 loop is CASSEPLATGDEQFF. In nucleotides, the CDR3 is TGTGCCAGCAGTGAGCCTCTAGCCACTGGGGATGAGCAGTTCTTC.

In this sample, this clone turned up many times. This rearrangement joins TRBV14 to TRBJ1-1, with D tentatively TRBD1 (6 bases). Germline values: CDR1 SGHDN, CDR2 FVKESK. Trimming removed 4 bases at V and 0 bases at J, with 15 bases between. This CDR3 contains 16 residues. CDR3 nucleotides: TGTGCCAGCAGCCCCCTAGGGGGAGTTCTGAACACTGAAGCTTTCTTT. It encodes CASSPLGGVLNTEAFF.

The gene calls are TRBV5-1 and TRBJ2-1; 10 bases map to TRBD2. The CDR3 spans 17 residues. V trimming: 4 bases; J trimming: 2 bases; junction bases outside the gene matches: 9. Germline CDR1 is SGHRS and CDR2 is YFSETQ. The CDR3 DNA reads TGCGCCAGCAGCCCGGAGTTAGCGGGGGGCCCCTACAATGAGCAGTTCTTC. Residues: CASSPELAGGPYNEQFF.

CDR3 in amino acids: CASSSTPGAAEAFF. The CDR3 DNA reads TGTGCCAGCAGCTCGACCCCAGGGGCGGCTGAAGCTTTCTTT. V usage is TRBV7-3 and J usage is TRBJ1-1, with D perhaps matching TRBD1 (6 bases). Germline-derived CDR1 and CDR2 are SGHTA and FQGTGA. Trimming removed 4 bases from V and 6 bases from J, with 15 bases in between. This CDR3 has 14 residues.

This chain links TRBV30 with TRBJ1-5, with TRBD1 as a possible D gene (5 bases). Trimming cost V 2 bases and J 9 bases, with 14 bases left between them. CDR3 length equals 13 residues. Looked up from germline, CDR1 is GTSNPN and CDR2 is SVGIG (reference sequence). The CDR3 region is CAWSPQLGRPQHF. The DNA for the CDR3 is TGTGCCTGGAGTCCACAGTTGGGGCGGCCCCAGCATTTT.

This chain uses TRBV5-4 with TRBJ2-2, with 11 bases aligning to TRBD1. The CDR3 runs 16 residues. V lost 4 bases to trimming and J lost 3 bases; unmatched junction nucleotides: 5. The germline V gene has CDR1 SGHNT and CDR2 YYREEE (reference sequence). The CDR3 sequence is CASSPGTGGDTGELFF. CDR3 sequence (DNA): TGTGCCAGCAGCCCCGGGACAGGGGGGGACACCGGGGAGCTGTTTTTT.

The CDR3 nucleotides are TGCGCCAGCAGCCAAGGGCTAGCATCGGGGGAGCTGTTTTTT. Protein: CASSQGLASGELFF. The chain employs TRBV4-1 and TRBJ2-2, with a possible D match to TRBD2 (5 bases). The germline V gene has CDR1 MGHRA and CDR2 YSYEKL. CDR3 length: 14 amino acids. With 1 base removed from V and 8 bases from J, the gap between germline ends came to 11 bases.

The CDR3 DNA follows: TGCGCCAGCAGCCAAGGGGGAGGGGACACTGAAGCTTTCTTT. Amino acid sequence: CASSQGGGDTEAFF. The chain has TRBV4-1 and TRBJ1-1; possible D gene TRBD1, 5 bases. Germline V gives CDR1 MGHRA, CDR2 YSYEKL. The CDR3 is 14 amino acids. With 1 base removed from V and 3 bases from J, the gap between germline ends came to 9 bases.

Only a few counts were recorded for this clone. The V and J genes are TRBV25-1 and TRBJ1-2, with 8 bases matching TRBD1. The CDR3 has 15 amino acids. In germline, CDR1 is MGHDK, CDR2 SYGVNS. V was pared by 6 bases and J by 6 bases, with 12 bases of the junction left unmatched. DNA for the CDR3: TGTGCCAGCAGAGGGGGCAGGGGGCGCTTTGATGGCTACACCTTC. The encoded protein is CASRGGRGRFDGYTF.

This rearrangement joins TRBV20-1 to TRBJ1-6; D is undetermined. The germline CDR1 and CDR2 sequences are DFQATT and SNEGSKA (reference sequence). V was shortened by 3 bases and J by 10 bases, with 10 bases between the two germline ends. The CDR3 spans 12 residues. The CDR3 DNA sequence: TGCAGTGCTAGTTGGGGAGGGTCACCCCTCCACTTT. Translation gives CSASWGGSPLHF.

V is TRBV6-5 and J is TRBJ1-1; TRBD1 might be the D (6 bases). Germline-derived CDR1 and CDR2 are MNHEY and SVGAGI. CDR3 length equals 15 residues. V was clipped by 6 bases and J by 0 bases, with 14 bases between them. The CDR3 DNA reads TGTGCCAGCAGAGAGGACAGACTTTTGAACACTGAAGCTTTCTTT. It is translated as CASREDRLLNTEAFF.

In this sample, this clone turned up once. This chain links TRBV5-4 with TRBJ2-1, with 9 bases lining up with TRBD1. This CDR3 has 14 amino acids. Per the germline V gene, CDR1 is SGHNT and CDR2 is YYREEE (reference sequence). Unmatched junction bases numbered 9, after V lost 6 bases and J lost 8 bases. CDR3 sequence: CASNRDREGDEQFF. The CDR3 bases are TGTGCCAGCAATCGGGACAGGGAAGGTGATGAGCAGTTCTTC. Complete variable domain (other parts from reference TRBV5-4 and TRBJ2-1): ETGVTQSPTHLIKTRGQQVTLRCSSQSGHNTVSWYQQALGQGPQFIFQYYREEENGRGNFPPRFSGLQFPNYSSELNVNALELDDSALYLCASNRDREGDEQFFGPGTRLTVL.

The chain is built from TRBV30 and TRBJ2-6, with a tentative D call TRBD1 (6 bases). CDR3 length: 15 residues. CDR1 and CDR2 from the germline V gene are GTSNPN and SVGIG (reference sequence). V lost 8 bases to trimming and J lost 0 bases, with 14 bases between them. In nucleotides, the CDR3 is TGTGCCGGATCCCAGGGGAGCTCTGGGGCCAACGTCCTGACTTTC. Translating gives CAGSQGSSGANVLTF. Based on the CDR3 plus reference TRBV30 and TRBJ2-6, the full variable domain is SQTIHQWPATLVQPVGSPLSLECTVEGTSNPNLYWYRQAAGRGLQLLFYSVGIGQISSEVPQNLSASRPQDRQFILSSKKLLLSDSGFYLCAGSQGSSGANVLTFGAGSRLTVL.